A single sample gave rise to the 2 T cell receptor beta chains below, sequenced in a study of blood T cell repertoires in COVID-19. The method was immunoSEQ multiplex PCR; TCRdb's version includes in-frame clones alone and lacks a portion of them. The data show about 190,000 clones, about 82% seen once. The sample comprised PBMCs or T cells enriched from blood (not recorded which). All receptors come from a man aged 35 to 55 with acute COVID-19.

This chain uses TRBV14 with TRBJ2-1; 9 nucleotides line up with TRBD2. J gave up 1 base and V 1 base, and 2 bases lay outside the gene matches. Germline loops: CDR1 SGHDN, CDR2 FVKESK. This CDR3 comprises 16 residues. The CDR3 is CASSQVTSGSYNEQFF. CDR3 DNA: TGTGCCAGCAGCCAAGTGACTAGCGGTTCCTACAATGAGCAGTTCTTC.

The chain has TRBV5-5 and TRBJ1-1, with TRBD1 matching over 9 bases. V shed 0 bases, J shed 3 bases, and the junction held 9 bases outside the gene matches. There are 17 residues in the CDR3. Germline assignment: CDR1 SGHKS and CDR2 YYEKEE (reference sequence). As DNA, the CDR3 is TGTGCCAGCAGCTTGGGGACAGGGGAATACGGGGACACTGAAGCTTTCTTT. It translates to CASSLGTGEYGDTEAFF.